The 16 T cell receptor beta chains below were found in one sample sequenced in a study of shared clonotypes between healthy human individuals. TCRdb keeps only in-frame clones here, not all; method: immunoSEQ multiplex PCR. The data contain 500,000 to 650,000 clones, around 78% of them singletons. The sample comprised PBMCs. The receptors shown here come from a middle-aged woman in good health. Some clones in this sample may be carry-over from other donors' samples.

The V gene is TRBV6-5, the J gene TRBJ1-1, with D possibly being TRBD1 (5 bases). Germline CDR1 is MNHEY and CDR2 is SVGAGI. CDR3 length: 14 residues. V lost 8 bases and J 3 bases, leaving 16 bases between the germline ends. CDR3 in amino acids: CASGLDGADTEAFF. The CDR3 DNA is TGTGCCAGCGGCCTTGACGGGGCCGACACTGAAGCTTTCTTT.

V and J are TRBV5-1 and TRBJ2-1, with TRBD2 matching 10 bases. CDR3 size: 15 residues. In germline, CDR1 is SGHRS, CDR2 YFSETQ. V trimming: 7 bases; J trimming: 5 bases; junction bases outside the gene matches: 9. The CDR3 spells CASSERAGGDNEQFF. In DNA form, the CDR3 reads TGCGCCAGCTCCGAGCGAGCGGGAGGGGACAATGAGCAGTTCTTC.

The chain combines TRBV27 with TRBJ2-7; D is ambiguous. The CDR3 length is 16 residues. CDR1 is MNHEY, CDR2 SMNVEV, per germline (reference sequence). V lost 3 bases to trimming and J lost 1 base, with 16 bases between them. CDR3 loop: CASSFRVASLSYEQYF. The CDR3 DNA is TGTGCCAGCAGTTTCCGGGTTGCATCCTTATCCTACGAGCAGTACTTC.

This chain links TRBV19 with TRBJ1-3; D unclear. Between the trimmed V and J ends, which lost 5 bases and 0 bases, there was a span of 11 bases. This CDR3 is 15 amino acids long. Looked up from germline, CDR1 is LNHDA and CDR2 is SQIVND (reference sequence). CDR3 nucleotide sequence: TGTGCCAGTAGTTCACGGGTTTTCTCTGGAAACACCATATATTTT. The encoded protein is CASSSRVFSGNTIYF.

The J gene is TRBJ2-2, the V gene TRBV5-1, with D perhaps TRBD1 or TRBD2 (5 bases each). Looked up from germline, CDR1 is SGHRS and CDR2 is YFSETQ. This CDR3 comprises 13 residues. Trimming took off 7 bases at V and 5 bases at J, with 12 bases between the two ends. The CDR3 sequence is CASGGVRTGELFF. DNA for the CDR3: TGCGCCAGCGGGGGAGTGAGGACCGGGGAGCTGTTTTTT.

The chain recombines TRBV10-3 with TRBJ1-1, with a tentative D call TRBD1 (5 bases). The CDR3 spans 14 residues. V shed 2 bases and J shed 0 bases, with 7 bases lying between them. Germline lookup yields CDR1 ENHRY and CDR2 SYGVKD. Written as DNA, the CDR3 is TGTGCCATCAGTGAGGAGACAGTGAACACTGAAGCTTTCTTT. Translation gives CAISEETVNTEAFF.

The V call is TRBV6-6, the J call TRBJ1-1; no definite D call. Germline assignment: CDR1 MNHNY and CDR2 SVGAGI (reference sequence). The CDR3 covers 12 residues. V lost 7 bases and J 1 base, leaving 7 bases between the germline ends. The CDR3 protein is CASKLGNTEAFF. CDR3 DNA: TGTGCCAGCAAGTTGGGGAACACTGAAGCTTTCTTT.

This chain uses TRBV5-1 with TRBJ2-1; 10 positions agree with TRBD2. The CDR3 extends over 14 amino acids. Germline V gene lookup returns CDR1 SGHRS and CDR2 YFSETQ. Trimming at V came to 6 bases and at J to 7 bases, leaving 7 bases not matched to a gene. The CDR3, as DNA: TGCGCCAGCAACCTCGGACTAGCGGAAAATGAGCAGTTCTTC. Protein sequence: CASNLGLAENEQFF.

On this clone itself: Being one base from a much bigger clone, this may be a read error. The identical CDR3 is also encoded by other nucleotide sequences in the sample. CDR3 protein: CASSSQETQYF. CDR3 nucleotide sequence: TGTGCCAGCAGCTCCCAAGAGACCCAGTACTTC. The chain has TRBV7-6 and TRBJ2-5, with unresolved D. Trimming shortened V by 4 bases and J by 1 base, and 1 base separated the two germline ends. Per the germline V gene, CDR1 is SGHVS and CDR2 is FNYEAQ. CDR3 length: 11 residues.

This clone showed up just a few times. The chain recombines TRBV6-4 with TRBJ2-2; D is unresolved. CDR3 length equals 14 residues. CDR1 is MRHNA, CDR2 SNTAGT, per germline. V lost 4 bases to trimming and J lost 2 bases, with 8 bases between them. CDR3 sequence (DNA): TGTGCCAGCAGTGGGCAGGCCAACACCGGGGAGCTGTTTTTT. The encoded protein is CASSGQANTGELFF.

V is TRBV2 and J is TRBJ2-3; TRBD2 matches 9 bases. Germline V lookup: CDR1 SNHLY, CDR2 FYNNEI. V trimming: 5 bases; J trimming: 3 bases; junction bases outside the gene matches: 3. This CDR3 is 14 amino acids long. CDR3: CASSLAGVTDTQYF. CDR3 coding DNA: TGTGCCAGCAGTTTAGCGGGAGTTACAGATACGCAGTATTTT.

This chain links TRBV29-1 with TRBJ2-7; the match to TRBD1 covers 10 bases. Germline CDR1 SQVTM, CDR2 ANQGSEA. CDR3 length equals 13 residues. V lost 7 bases, J lost 6 bases, and 9 bases stayed unmatched. Here the CDR3 DNA reads TGCAGCGGGACCGGGACAGGGGTCCCCGAGCAGTACTTC. Its translation: CSGTGTGVPEQYF.

The V and J genes are TRBV7-2 and TRBJ2-5, with D possibly TRBD1 on 5 matching bases. V was trimmed by 3 bases and J by 4 bases, leaving 18 bases between them. In germline, CDR1 is SGHTA, CDR2 FQGNSA. The CDR3 covers 16 residues. The CDR3 nucleotides are TGTGCCAGCAGCTTTTATGGCCCAGGGCAGGGAGAGACCCAGTACTTC. It is translated as CASSFYGPGQGETQYF.

This chain joins TRBV27 and TRBJ2-5, with a tentative D call TRBD1 (5 bases). Germline V gene sequence: CDR1 MNHEY, CDR2 SMNVEV (reference sequence). Trimming took off 2 bases at V and 7 bases at J, with 11 bases between the two ends. The CDR3 has 13 amino acids. CDR3 bases: TGTGCCAGCAGTTTAGGGCAGGGTGGGACCCAGTACTTC. It codes for CASSLGQGGTQYF.

The gene calls are TRBV27 and TRBJ2-6; the D is unclear. CDR3 size: 13 residues. Germline lookup yields CDR1 MNHEY and CDR2 SMNVEV (reference sequence). Between the trimmed V and J ends, which lost 9 bases and 2 bases, there was a span of 8 bases. The CDR3 is CASGWAGANVLTF. CDR3 nucleotides: TGTGCCAGTGGTTGGGCTGGGGCCAACGTCCTGACTTTC.

To note about this clone: Distinct nucleotide sequences in the sample also encode this CDR3. This chain joins TRBV4-1 and TRBJ2-5; 9 bases match TRBD2. V trimming: 1 base; J trimming: 3 bases; junction bases outside the gene matches: 0. The CDR3 totals 14 residues. Germline V gene sequence: CDR1 MGHRA, CDR2 YSYEKL. The CDR3 coding sequence is TGCGCCAGCAGCCAAGGACTAGCGGAAGAGACCCAGTACTTC. Its protein product is CASSQGLAEETQYF.